This paragraph reports one TCR beta chain. Cells sorted as Tregs were CD4+, CD25+ and CD127-/low. After constant-region reverse-primer amplification, full-length variable regions underwent semi-nested PCR with Nested Universal Primer A. Each CDR3 protein gets one entry after TCRdb re-called the 5' RACE reads with MiXCR. Of tens of thousands of distinct CDR3 sequences in the sample, about a fifth are singletons; the top ten hold 3.5% to 4.5%. The length of the CDR3 is 16 residues. Germline trimming cut 5 bases from V and 4 bases from J; bases unmatched to any gene: 11. Germline V lookup: CDR1 SGHAT, CDR2 FQNNGV.

The sequencing sample was made of Tregs sorted from a lymph node. This rearrangement joins TRBV11-2 to TRBJ2-3; 8 bases align to TRBD1. This TCR came from a female donor with breast cancer. Written as DNA, the CDR3 is TGTGCCAGCAGCCAATCCCAGGGGGCAAGTTCAGATACGCAGTATTTT. Translation: CASSQSQGASSDTQYF. Based on the CDR3 plus reference TRBV11-2 and TRBJ2-3, the full variable domain is EAGVAQSPRYKIIEKRQSVAFWCNPISGHATLYWYQQILGQGPKLLIQFQNNGVVDDSQLPKDRFSAERLKGVDSTLKIQPAKLEDSAVYLCASSQSQGASSDTQYFGPGTRLTVL.